Included here is one TCR beta chain sequence, with context. There are a few counts of this clonotype. There is no known antigen for this receptor. Within one base of it there is no much larger clone, and no base qualities were kept. Including the terminal cysteine and phenylalanine, the CDR3 comprises 18 residues. Kept here is only the CDR3 DNA, which spans 54 bases and is read in frame from base 1. CDR1 and CDR2, per the germline V gene, are SGHDN and FVKESK. Relative to germline, V is missing 1 base and J is missing 4 bases, with 12 bases of the junction outside any gene match. Systemically healthy Caucasian individuals from Russia, around 39 in total and aged about 6 to 95 years, were included as donors. Each donor gave 8 to 10 milliliters of peripheral blood, drawn into EDTA-treated Vacutainer tubes. Ficoll-Paque density-gradient centrifugation was used to isolate PBMCs, with at least 6.5 million obtained per sample. Trizol reagent was used to extract total RNA from the PBMCs, yielding at least 5.5 micrograms per sample. Naive CD45RAhigh/CD27high T cell percentages were measured by flow cytometry on a PBMC aliquot from every donor.

The library was generated by 5' RACE. TCRdb shows the sequencer as Illumina HiSeq 2500. A second roughly 7 to 11 cycle PCR used a sample-barcoded 5' primer and a J-beta primer mix. A template-switch 5' adaptor carrying 12 random nucleotides introduced a unique molecular identifier onto each TCR beta cDNA molecule. Each sample yielded at least 2.5 million CDR3-containing paired-end reads. First-strand cDNA synthesis was performed from all RNA using the Mint cDNA synthesis kit, with priming by a TRBC-specific oligonucleotide. After uracil-DNA glycosylase treatment, a first 18-cycle PCR used universal primers M1SS and BC2_uni_R on all cDNA. Per the authors' processing: Normalization of each sample was performed by random selection of 1 million high-quality reads, each carrying a distinct molecular identifier. Reads sharing molecular identifiers were discarded rather than binned into consensus sequences. MiTCR, run with a Q25 quality threshold and the strictest error-elimination algorithm, handled CDR3 identification, clonotype clustering and error correction. Lower-bound total TCR beta diversity was estimated with a nonparametric unseen species model using Euler transformation. TCRdb ran its own pipeline on the public reads, namely fastp trimming at Q25 and MiXCR clone calling, and kept in-frame beta chains. Each CDR3 protein gets just one entry, which takes the most common genes and DNA from the rows behind it. It is TCRdb's table, rather than the study itself, that gives the V and J calls and clone size. The table for this sample lists about 970,000 distinct CDR3 sequences; roughly half of them were counted only once. The top ten constitute about 22% of the sample.

The sample comes from a study of blood T cells in healthy people across ages (dated by TCRdb to the mid-2010s). Describing the broader study: Template switching captured roughly one uniquely barcoded TCR beta cDNA molecule per two T cells in model experiments. To track age-related changes in TCR beta repertoire diversity, the study relied on deep sequencing normalized with unique cDNA molecular identifiers. Donors were grouped into four age groups: young (average roughly 15 years), middle-aged (over 35), aged (around 60) and long-lived (approximately 75). To avoid experimental bias, donors of different ages were spread randomly across the sequencing lanes. Two additional independent replicas of 1 million unique cDNA reads from the same blood draw were analyzed for two donors (one aged 18 to 30 and one aged 80 or older). Summary of the overall study and its limitations: Total diversity estimates from one million sequenced T cells were considered lower bounds and underestimates. Conclusive comparison of naive and antigen-experienced compartments was prevented by the profiling of bulk unsorted PBMCs. As age increased, observed TCR beta diversity per million T cells dropped in a roughly linear way, and a significant reduction was already evident by age roughly 40. A strong correlation was found between observed TCR beta diversity and the percentage of naive T cells measured by flow cytometry. Compared with the aged group, the long-lived group had more naive CD4+ T cells, fewer expanded clones and increased TCR diversity, suggesting age selection. Because the CMV infection status of the donors was unknown, age-related changes in expanded clonotypes may potentially have been confounded.

The chain was built from TRBV14 and TRBJ2-3, with TRBD2 identical over 9 junction bases. Sequencing was done on a sample of blood. The origin of this receptor is a woman aged 55-69 years in good health. The CDR3 amino acid sequence is: CASSQGLVSGRWSDTQYF. The DNA is as follows: TGTGCCAGCAGCCAAGGCCTGGTTAGCGGGAGATGGTCAGATACGCAGTATTTT.